The 27 T cell receptor beta chains below all came from one sample that was sequenced in a study of regulatory T cells in long-lasting Graves disease. Specified time point: persistent/refractory GD, antithyroid drugs over 5 years with positive TRAb. TCR sequences were obtained from RNA taken from PBMCs. Combining iRepertoire HTBI primers with Arm-PCR of CDR3 regions, the authors built TCR beta libraries. TCRdb re-called the multiplex PCR reads through MiXCR, storing one row per CDR3 protein. Of about 470,000 distinct CDR3 sequences listed, roughly 20% were seen once; the top ten hold 6.5% to 8%. The sample consisted of peripheral blood mononuclear cells (PBMCs), taken when the disease was refractory, from a patient treated with antithyroid drugs. These TCRs come from a female donor with Graves disease.

The chain is built from TRBV6-1 and TRBJ2-7, with D uncertain. The germline V gene has CDR1 MNHNS and CDR2 SASEGT. The V end lost 6 bases, the J end lost 0 bases, and 15 bases lay between the germline ends. The CDR3 covers 15 residues. The CDR3 loop reads CASRTYQVSSYEQYF. The CDR3 coding sequence is TGTGCCAGCAGAACATATCAGGTATCCTCCTACGAGCAGTACTTC.

The genes are TRBV20-1 and TRBJ1-2; D unresolved. The CDR3 runs 13 residues. Per the germline V gene, CDR1 is DFQATT and CDR2 is SNEGSKA (reference sequence). V lost 2 bases, J lost 2 bases, and 9 bases lay in between. The CDR3 protein is CSARPALNYGYTF. Written as DNA, the CDR3 is TGCAGTGCTAGACCGGCTCTCAACTATGGCTACACCTTC.

This clonotype was recorded many times. A junction boundary mismatches the germline segment, possibly from a read error. The rearrangement links TRBV7-3 to TRBJ2-5, with D tentatively TRBD1 (6 bases). The CDR3 sequence is 15 residues long. From germline, CDR1 is SGHTA and CDR2 FQGTGA. The CDR3 sequence is CASSFGQGQQETQYF. The DNA of the CDR3 is TGTGCTAGCAGCTTTGGGCAGGGGCAACAAGAGACCCAGTACTTC. The complete variable domain, with remaining parts taken from reference TRBV7-3 and TRBJ2-5, reads GAGVSQTPSNKVTEKGKYVELRCDPISGHTALYWYRQSLGQGPEFLIYFQGTGAADDSGLPNDRFFAVRPEGSVSTLKIQRTERGDSAVYLCASSFGQGQQETQYFGPGTRLLVL.

Of note for this clonotype: A junction boundary mismatches the germline segment, possibly from a read error. The chain couples TRBV27 to TRBJ2-1, with TRBD2 identical over 9 bases. The CDR3 contains 15 residues. CDR1 is MNHEY and CDR2 is SMNVEV in the germline V gene (reference sequence). In nucleotides, the CDR3 is TGTGCCAGCCGTTTTAGCGGGAGCTCCTACAATGAGCAGTTCTTC. This sequence encodes CASRFSGSSYNEQFF.

With respect to this clonotype: A far larger clone is one base from this, pointing to a likely read error. The rearrangement links TRBV2 to TRBJ2-5, with a weak D call TRBD2 (5 bases). The CDR3 sequence is 17 residues long. Deletions cut 5 bases from V and 2 bases from J, with 21 bases between. The V gene's germline CDR1 is SNHLY and CDR2 FYNNEI. The CDR3 coding sequence is TGTGCCAGCAGTTCCAAGCGGAGGAAGGTTGGGCAAGAGACCCAGTACTTC. This translates into CASSSKRRKVGQETQYF. The full variable domain, with the rest looked up from reference TRBV2 and TRBJ2-5, is EPEVTQTPSHQVTQMGQEVILRCVPISNHLYFYWYRQILGQKVEFLVSFYNNEISEKSEIFDDQFSVERPDGSNFTLKIRSTKLEDSAMYFCASSSKRRKVGQETQYFGPGTRLLVL.

This clonotype occurred many times. The chain uses TRBV28 and TRBJ2-7; 7 bases align to TRBD1. V shed 5 bases and J 5 bases; nucleotides not matched to a gene: 9. The CDR3 has 14 residues. Germline V lookup: CDR1 MDHEN, CDR2 SYDVKM. The CDR3 sequence: CASSRQGTSDEQYF. In DNA, the CDR3 is TGTGCCAGCAGTCGACAGGGAACAAGCGACGAGCAGTACTTC.

This chain joins TRBV7-3 and TRBJ2-1; 7 nucleotides match TRBD2. The ends lost 2 bases at V and 0 bases at J; junction bases unmatched: 16. The CDR3 spans 20 residues. Germline loops: CDR1 SGHTA, CDR2 FQGTGA. The CDR3 is CASSLCPGLADGSSYNEQFF. In nucleotides, the CDR3 is TGTGCCAGCAGCTTATGCCCGGGGCTAGCGGACGGGAGCTCCTACAATGAGCAGTTCTTC. Full variable domain (rest looked up from reference TRBV7-3 and TRBJ2-1): GAGVSQTPSNKVTEKGKYVELRCDPISGHTALYWYRQSLGQGPEFLIYFQGTGAADDSGLPNDRFFAVRPEGSVSTLKIQRTERGDSAVYLCASSLCPGLADGSSYNEQFFGPGTRLTVL.

This clonotype has a handful of counts. The chain combines TRBV25-1 with TRBJ2-5; 14 nucleotides agree with TRBD2. V lost 2 bases, J lost 4 bases, and 3 bases stayed unmatched. Germline CDR1 MGHDK, CDR2 SYGVNS. There are 16 residues in the CDR3. In DNA, the CDR3 is TGTGCCAGCAGTGAAGCGGGACTAGCGGGAGCAGAGACCCAGTACTTC. Its protein product is CASSEAGLAGAETQYF. The whole variable domain, filled in from reference TRBV25-1 and TRBJ2-5, reads EADIYQTPRYLVIGTGKKITLECSQTMGHDKMYWYQQDPGMELHLIHYSYGVNSTEKGDLSSESTVSRIRTEHFPLTLESARPSHTSQYLCASSEAGLAGAETQYFGPGTRLLVL.

Turning to this clonotype: A read error may account for a junction end that differs from germline. The rearrangement links TRBV24-1 to TRBJ2-5, with D possibly matching TRBD2 (5 bases). The germline gives CDR1 KGHDR, CDR2 SFDVKD. The CDR3 is made up of 14 amino acids. This CDR3 reads CATSDPRDGPGKFF. The CDR3 DNA is TGTGCCACCAGTGACCCACGTGACGGACCCGGGAAGTTCTTC.

This clonotype was found many times. The rearrangement joins TRBV28 to TRBJ2-7, with TRBD1 matching 8 bases. This CDR3 spans 12 amino acids. CDR1 and CDR2 from the germline V gene are MDHEN and SYDVKM. Germline trimming cut 6 bases from V and 5 bases from J; bases unmatched to any gene: 3. CDR3 amino acids: CASRQGVNEQYF. In DNA, the CDR3 is TGTGCCAGCAGACAGGGGGTCAACGAGCAGTACTTC. The variable domain in full, with the rest retrieved from reference TRBV28 and TRBJ2-7, is DVKVTQSSRYLVKRTGEKVFLECVQDMDHENMFWYRQDPGLGLRLIYFSYDVKMKEKGDIPEGYSVSREKKERFSLILESASTNQTSMYLCASRQGVNEQYFGPGTRLTVT.

This clonotype was observed at least ten times. The chain recombines TRBV28 with TRBJ2-7; D remains ambiguous. CDR3 length equals 11 residues. CDR1 is MDHEN and CDR2 is SYDVKM in the germline V gene. V lost 6 bases and J 9 bases, leaving 12 bases between the germline ends. CDR3 sequence reads: CASSPGEGQYF. The DNA of the CDR3 is TGTGCCAGCAGCCCGGGCGAAGGGCAGTACTTC.

This clonotype has a handful of counts. This sequence joins TRBV20-1 and TRBJ2-2; TRBD1 aligns across 8 bases. The germline CDR1 and CDR2 sequences are DFQATT and SNEGSKA (reference sequence). J was trimmed by 1 base and V by 5 bases; bases with no gene match: 3. This CDR3 comprises 14 residues. Here the CDR3 reads CSAQDRGNTGELFF. The CDR3, as DNA: TGCAGTGCTCAAGACAGGGGGAACACCGGGGAGCTGTTTTTT.

This clonotype was recorded many times. The CDR3: CASGAGARATEAFF. The CDR3 DNA reads as TGTGCCAGCGGCGCGGGGGCGCGGGCCACTGAAGCTTTCTTT. J is TRBJ1-1 and V is TRBV28, with D perhaps TRBD1 (6 bases). The ends were cut back, 8 bases at V and 4 bases at J, with 17 bases in the middle. CDR3 length equals 14 residues. CDR1 and CDR2 from the germline V gene are MDHEN and SYDVKM.

This chain uses TRBV27 with TRBJ2-2, with 11 bases fitting TRBD2. V shed 3 bases, J shed 7 bases, and the junction held 1 base outside the gene matches. Looked up from germline, CDR1 is MNHEY and CDR2 is SMNVEV (reference sequence). The CDR3 consists of 14 residues. The CDR3 nucleotides are TGTGCCAGCAGTTTGGGGACTAGCGGCGGGGAGCTGTTTTTT. It translates to CASSLGTSGGELFF.

This clonotype showed up many times. In nucleotides, the CDR3 is TGTGCCAGCAGTGGCAGGATCTCCTACGAGCAGTACTTC. It encodes CASSGRISYEQYF. The V call is TRBV2, the J call TRBJ2-7; D is unresolved. V was trimmed by 4 bases and J by 0 bases, leaving 7 bases between them. This CDR3 has 13 amino acids. CDR1 is SNHLY and CDR2 is FYNNEI in the germline V gene.

The chain employs TRBV10-3 and TRBJ1-1; 7 positions match TRBD1. The CDR3 length is 13 residues. Per the germline V gene, CDR1 is ENHRY and CDR2 is SYGVKD. Trimming took 4 bases from V and 6 from J; bases not matched to a gene: 5. The CDR3, as DNA: TGTGCCATCAGTGGACGACAGGGTTCTGAAGCTTTCTTT. The encoded protein is CAISGRQGSEAFF.

This clonotype was found a few times. The V call is TRBV9, the J call TRBJ1-1; 7 bases are a match to TRBD1. The CDR3 has 14 amino acids. V lost 3 bases to trimming and J lost 6 bases; unmatched junction nucleotides: 8. Germline assignment: CDR1 SGDLS and CDR2 YYNGEE. Here the CDR3 DNA reads TGTGCCAGCAGCGAGGGGACAGTCGGCCCTGAAGCTTTCTTT. This codes for CASSEGTVGPEAFF.

This clonotype has at least ten counts. The chain is built from TRBV28 and TRBJ2-7, with 9 positions matching TRBD1. V was clipped by 5 bases and J by 0 bases; unmatched bases: 14. The germline V gene has CDR1 MDHEN and CDR2 SYDVKM. There are 18 residues in the CDR3. The CDR3 DNA reads as TGTGCCAGCAGTATACCCTCCGGGACAGGGTTGGGCTCCTACGAGCAGTACTTC. Its translation: CASSIPSGTGLGSYEQYF.

This clonotype was counted between two and nine times. The V and J genes are TRBV3-1 and TRBJ2-7; D possibly corresponds to TRBD2 (6 bases). The CDR3 runs to 13 residues. The V end was cut by 6 bases, the J end by 7 bases, with 16 bases between. Germline values: CDR1 LGHDT, CDR2 YNNKEL (reference sequence). CDR3 bases: TGTGCCAGCAGGCGCGGGACGGCGGGGGAGCAGTACTTC. Residues: CASRRGTAGEQYF.

The chain carries TRBV19 and TRBJ1-2; TRBD1 matches 7 bases. This CDR3 has 15 amino acids. Looked up from germline, CDR1 is LNHDA and CDR2 is SQIVND (reference sequence). V lost 5 bases and J lost 8; bases outside the gene matches: 14. The CDR3 nucleotides read TGTGCCAGTAGTGAAGACAGGGCCCTTGCGCCGGGCTACACCTTC. This translates into CASSEDRALAPGYTF.

The CDR3: CASSQEIDSSTDTQYF. The CDR3 coding sequence is TGTGCCAGCAGCCAAGAAATCGATTCTAGCACAGATACGCAGTATTTT. The chain links TRBV14 to TRBJ2-3; D remains ambiguous. In germline, CDR1 is SGHDN, CDR2 FVKESK. The ends were cut back, 0 bases at V and 0 bases at J, with 10 bases in the middle. CDR3 length: 16 amino acids. Full variable domain (remainder filled in from reference TRBV14 and TRBJ2-3): EAGVTQFPSHSVIEKGQTVTLRCDPISGHDNLYWYRRVMGKEIKFLLHFVKESKQDESGMPNNRFLAERTGGTYSTLKVQPAELEDSGVYFCASSQEIDSSTDTQYFGPGTRLTVL.

The V gene is TRBV19, the J gene TRBJ2-1; possibly TRBD1 or TRBD2 for D (5 bases each). Looked up from germline, CDR1 is LNHDA and CDR2 is SQIVND (reference sequence). The CDR3 is 14 residues long. V was pared by 5 bases and J by 2 bases, with 10 bases between. In DNA, the CDR3 is TGTGCCAGTAGTTTCGGGGCGGCCTACAATGAGCAGTTCTTC. Amino acids: CASSFGAAYNEQFF.

This clonotype was recorded many times. The V call is TRBV12-5, the J call TRBJ1-1; no clear D. V lost 7 bases, J lost 7 bases, and 13 bases lay in between. Germline V gene lookup returns CDR1 LGHNT and CDR2 FRNRAP. This CDR3 contains 12 residues. The CDR3 is CASALGRSEAFF. The CDR3 bases are TGTGCTAGTGCCCTGGGTCGCAGTGAAGCTTTCTTT.

This clonotype has ten or more counts. The rearrangement joins TRBV6-1 to TRBJ1-2, with 7 bases fitting TRBD1. Germline CDR1 reads MNHNS; CDR2 reads SASEGT. The CDR3 is made up of 15 amino acids. The junction had 11 bases not matched to a gene; V was cut back by 6 bases and J by 4 bases. Written as DNA, the CDR3 is TGTGCCAGCAGCCCGACAGGGATTGGCCTCTATGGCTACACCTTC. This codes for CASSPTGIGLYGYTF.

This clonotype came up many times. The chain links TRBV6-1 to TRBJ2-5, with D hard to call. Germline V gene data show CDR1 as MNHNS and CDR2 as SASEGT. This CDR3 comprises 14 residues. V lost 2 bases, J lost 7 bases, and 14 bases lay in between. CDR3: CASSEIKLVGTQYF. The CDR3 DNA sequence: TGTGCCAGCAGTGAAATCAAGTTGGTAGGGACCCAGTACTTC.

The J gene is TRBJ2-6, the V gene TRBV27; perhaps TRBD2 as D (5 bases). The CDR3 spans 16 residues. Trimming removed 3 bases at V and 0 bases at J, with 9 bases between. Germline CDR1 reads MNHEY; CDR2 reads SMNVEV (reference sequence). Here the CDR3 DNA reads TGTGCCAGCAGTTTGGGGAGTACCTCTGGGGCCAACGTCCTGACTTTC. Protein sequence: CASSLGSTSGANVLTF.

As concerns this clonotype: A much larger clone is a single base away; this may be a read error. V is TRBV7-3 and J is TRBJ1-1; D remains ambiguous. Trimming cost V 2 bases and J 3 bases, with 10 bases left between them. Germline lookup yields CDR1 SGHTA and CDR2 FQGTGA. The CDR3 has 14 residues. In nucleotides, the CDR3 is TGTGCCAGCAGCTTATGGCGGGTTGACACTGAAGCTTTCTTT. Protein product: CASSLWRVDTEAFF. Complete variable domain (other parts from reference TRBV7-3 and TRBJ1-1): GAGVSQTPSNKVTEKGKYVELRCDPISGHTALYWYRQSLGQGPEFLIYFQGTGAADDSGLPNDRFFAVRPEGSVSTLKIQRTERGDSAVYLCASSLWRVDTEAFFGQGTRLTVV.